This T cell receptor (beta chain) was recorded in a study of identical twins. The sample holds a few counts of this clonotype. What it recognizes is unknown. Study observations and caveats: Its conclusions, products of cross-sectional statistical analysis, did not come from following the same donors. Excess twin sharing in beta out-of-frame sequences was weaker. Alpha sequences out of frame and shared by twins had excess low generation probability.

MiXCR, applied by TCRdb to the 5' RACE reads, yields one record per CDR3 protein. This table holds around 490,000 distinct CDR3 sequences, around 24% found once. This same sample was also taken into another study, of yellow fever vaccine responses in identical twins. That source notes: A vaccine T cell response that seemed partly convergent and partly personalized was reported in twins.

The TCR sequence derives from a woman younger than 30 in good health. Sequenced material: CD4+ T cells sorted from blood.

CDR3 sequence: CSAVPNRPEQFF. CDR3 bases: TGCAGTGCTGTCCCCAACAGGCCAGAGCAGTTCTTC. V gene TRBV20-1 combines with J gene TRBJ2-1; D is possibly TRBD1 (5 bases). The CDR3 has 12 amino acids. V was clipped by 5 bases and J by 10 bases, with 15 bases between them. Per the germline V gene, CDR1 is DFQATT and CDR2 is SNEGSKA (reference sequence).